This TCR beta chain was identified during a study of blood T cells in healthy people across ages. CDR3 length: 16 residues. Per germline, CDR1 SGHTA and CDR2 FQGNSA. The V gene end was trimmed by 5 bases and the J gene end by 3 bases; junction bases not matched to a gene: 6. Aged roughly 6 to 100, donors were systemically healthy Caucasians from Russia. Isolation yielded PBMCs, at least 6.5 million per sample, in every case. Each sample provided at least 5.5 micrograms of extracted total RNA. The authors ran a second PCR of about 7 to 11 cycles using a sample-barcoded 5' primer and a J-beta primer mix. At least 2.5 million CDR3-containing paired-end reads were obtained per sample. TCRdb reanalysed the 5' RACE reads using MiXCR and keeps one entry per CDR3 protein. The sample has about 970,000 distinct CDR3 sequences, approximately 50% seen once.

The sequencing sample was made of blood. The sequence was obtained from an older woman in good health. The chain combines TRBV7-2 with TRBJ2-1; TRBD2 matches at 11 bases. CDR3 sequence reads: CASSTHSGRVYNEQFF. CDR3 DNA: TGTGCCAGCAGCACCCATAGCGGGAGGGTCTACAATGAGCAGTTCTTC.